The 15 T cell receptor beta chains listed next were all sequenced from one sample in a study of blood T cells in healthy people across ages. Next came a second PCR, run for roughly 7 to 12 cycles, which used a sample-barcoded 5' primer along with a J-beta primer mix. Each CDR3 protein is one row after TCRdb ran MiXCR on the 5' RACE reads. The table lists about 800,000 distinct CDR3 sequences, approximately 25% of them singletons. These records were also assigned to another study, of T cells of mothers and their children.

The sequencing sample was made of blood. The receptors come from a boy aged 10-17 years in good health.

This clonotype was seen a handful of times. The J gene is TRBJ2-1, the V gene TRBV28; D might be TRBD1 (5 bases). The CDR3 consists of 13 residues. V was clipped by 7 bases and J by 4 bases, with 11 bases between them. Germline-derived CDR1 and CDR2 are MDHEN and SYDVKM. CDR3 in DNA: TGTGCCAGCACTGCCGACAGATACAATGAGCAGTTCTTC. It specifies CASTADRYNEQFF. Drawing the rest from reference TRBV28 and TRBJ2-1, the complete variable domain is DVKVTQSSRYLVKRTGEKVFLECVQDMDHENMFWYRQDPGLGLRLIYFSYDVKMKEKGDIPEGYSVSREKKERFSLILESASTNQTSMYLCASTADRYNEQFFGPGTRLTVL.

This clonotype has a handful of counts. The CDR3: CASSLYYSNQPQHF. The CDR3 coding sequence is TGTGCCAGCAGCTTGTACTATAGCAATCAGCCCCAGCATTTT. This chain uses TRBV5-6 with TRBJ1-5; D remains ambiguous. Germline V CDR1 and CDR2: SGHDT, YYEEEE. The CDR3 consists of 14 residues. V dropped 1 base and J dropped 0 bases, with 5 bases sitting between them.

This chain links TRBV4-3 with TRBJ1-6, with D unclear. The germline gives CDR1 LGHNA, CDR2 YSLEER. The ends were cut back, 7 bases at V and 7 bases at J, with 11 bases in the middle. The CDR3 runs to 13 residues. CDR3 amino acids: CASKRDPNSPLHF. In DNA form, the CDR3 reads TGCGCCAGCAAGAGGGATCCCAATTCACCCCTCCACTTT.

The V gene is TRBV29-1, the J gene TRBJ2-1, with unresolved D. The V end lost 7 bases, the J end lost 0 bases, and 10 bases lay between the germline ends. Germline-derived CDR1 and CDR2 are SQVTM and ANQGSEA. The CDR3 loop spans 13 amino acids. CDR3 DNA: TGCAGCGGGCTCGGGCCCTCCTACAATGAGCAGTTCTTC. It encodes CSGLGPSYNEQFF.

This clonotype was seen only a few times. The CDR3 loop is CASSLGGGRCYEQYF. The CDR3 DNA follows: TGTGCCAGCAGCTTAGGCGGTGGGAGGTGCTACGAGCAGTACTTC. The chain joins TRBV7-2 to TRBJ2-5; tentative D call: TRBD2 (6 bases). The tail of the sequence fits TRBJ2-7 better, so the J call may be wrong. The CDR3 is 15 amino acids. The V gene's germline CDR1 is SGHTA and CDR2 FQGNSA.

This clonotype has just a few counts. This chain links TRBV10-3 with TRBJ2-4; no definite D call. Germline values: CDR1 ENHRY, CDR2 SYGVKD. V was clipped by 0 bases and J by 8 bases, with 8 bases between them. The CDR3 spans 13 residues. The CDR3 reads CAISESQEDIQYF. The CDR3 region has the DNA TGTGCCATCAGTGAGTCTCAAGAGGACATTCAGTACTTC.

The CDR3, as DNA: TGTGCCAGCAGCGGGACTAGCGGAGTCGGTGAGCAGTACTTC. This codes for CASSGTSGVGEQYF. The genes are TRBV3-1 and TRBJ2-7; 11 positions match TRBD2. Trimming removed 5 bases from V and 7 bases from J; junction bases left unmatched: 7. Germline-derived CDR1 and CDR2 are LGHDT and YNNKEL (reference sequence). The CDR3 consists of 14 residues.

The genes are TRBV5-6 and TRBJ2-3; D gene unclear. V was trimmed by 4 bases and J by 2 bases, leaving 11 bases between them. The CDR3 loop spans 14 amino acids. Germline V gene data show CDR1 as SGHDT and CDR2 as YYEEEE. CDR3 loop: CASSRTQTTDTQYF. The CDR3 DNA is TGTGCCAGCAGCCGAACACAAACCACAGATACGCAGTATTTT. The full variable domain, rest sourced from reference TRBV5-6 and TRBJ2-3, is DAGVTQSPTHLIKTRGQQVTLRCSPKSGHDTVSWYQQALGQGPQFIFQYYEEEERQRGNFPDRFSGHQFPNYSSELNVNALLLGDSALYLCASSRTQTTDTQYFGPGTRLTVL.

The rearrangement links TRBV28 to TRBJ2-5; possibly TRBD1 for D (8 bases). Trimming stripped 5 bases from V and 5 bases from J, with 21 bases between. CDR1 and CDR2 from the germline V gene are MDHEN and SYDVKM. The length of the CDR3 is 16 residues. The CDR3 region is CASSRPQTGEGETQYF. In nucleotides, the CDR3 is TGTGCCAGCAGTCGACCCCAGACAGGGGAGGGGGAGACCCAGTACTTC.

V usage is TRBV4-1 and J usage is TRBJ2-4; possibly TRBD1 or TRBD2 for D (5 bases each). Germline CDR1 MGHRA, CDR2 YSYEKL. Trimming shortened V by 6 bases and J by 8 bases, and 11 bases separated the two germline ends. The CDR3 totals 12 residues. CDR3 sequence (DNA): TGCGCCAGCAGGGGGGAGATTGACATTCAGTACTTC. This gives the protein CASRGEIDIQYF.

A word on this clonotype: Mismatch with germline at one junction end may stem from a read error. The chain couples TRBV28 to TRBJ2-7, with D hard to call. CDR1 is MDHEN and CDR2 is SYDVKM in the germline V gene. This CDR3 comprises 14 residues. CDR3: CAEVPRLSSYEQYF. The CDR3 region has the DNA TGTGCCGAAGTTCCGAGACTCAGCTCCTATGAGCAGTACTTC.

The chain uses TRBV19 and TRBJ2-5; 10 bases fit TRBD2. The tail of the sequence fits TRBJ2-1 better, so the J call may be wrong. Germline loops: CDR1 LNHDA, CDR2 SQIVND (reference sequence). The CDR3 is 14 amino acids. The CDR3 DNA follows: TGTGCCAGTAGTCCTAGCGGGAGCGGCAATGAGCAGTTCTTC. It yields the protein CASSPSGSGNEQFF.

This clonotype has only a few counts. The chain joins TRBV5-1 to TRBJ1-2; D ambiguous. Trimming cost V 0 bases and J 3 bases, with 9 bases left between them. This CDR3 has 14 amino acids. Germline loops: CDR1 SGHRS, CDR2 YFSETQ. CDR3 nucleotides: TGCGCCAGCAGCTTGGACGGGGAATACTATGGCTACACCTTC. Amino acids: CASSLDGEYYGYTF.

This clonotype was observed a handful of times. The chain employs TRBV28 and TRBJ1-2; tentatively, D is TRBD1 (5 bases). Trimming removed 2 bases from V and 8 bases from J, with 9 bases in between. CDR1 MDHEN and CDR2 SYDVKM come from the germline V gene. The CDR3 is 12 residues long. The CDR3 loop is CASSLQGTGYTF. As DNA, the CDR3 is TGTGCCAGCAGTTTACAGGGTACGGGCTACACCTTC.

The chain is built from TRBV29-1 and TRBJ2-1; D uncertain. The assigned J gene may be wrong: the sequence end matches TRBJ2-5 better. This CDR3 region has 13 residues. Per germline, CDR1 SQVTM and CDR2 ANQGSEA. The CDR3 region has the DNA TGCAGCGTTGATCGAGGCAACCCAGAGACCCAGTACTTC. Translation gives CSVDRGNPETQYF.